The 8 T cell receptor beta chains given below trace back to one sample, sequenced in a study of T cells in Graves' hyperthyroidism and ophthalmopathy (dated by TCRdb to about 2019). The library came from multiplex PCR. The reads were generated on an Illumina HiSeq 2000. The TCR beta CDR3 regions were amplified from RNA transcripts. A first-round RT-PCR of the TCR CDR3 used the HTBI primer set with the Qiagen OneStep RT-PCR kit. The raw public reads went through TCRdb reprocessing: fastp at Q25, MiXCR clone calling, in-frame beta chains kept. Under each unique CDR3 protein, matching rows form one entry showing the most common genes and DNA. The sample table records around 600,000 distinct CDR3 sequences; 40% to 55% of these occur just once. The ten most abundant clones make up roughly 6.5% of the sample. Specimen: peripheral blood or thyroid tissue (not recorded which). These receptor sequences come from an adult man with Graves' disease, either hyperthyroidism or ophthalmopathy (not recorded which).

J is TRBJ2-7 and V is TRBV7-2; D might be TRBD2 (6 bases). The length of the CDR3 is 17 residues. Germline V gene lookup returns CDR1 SGHTA and CDR2 FQGNSA. Trimming took 4 bases from V and 1 from J, leaving 20 bases between them. The CDR3 loop reads CASSSGTPLGSSYEQYF. CDR3 nucleotide sequence: TGTGCCAGCAGCTCCGGGACTCCCTTGGGGAGTTCCTACGAGCAGTACTTC.

This sequence joins TRBV6-5 and TRBJ2-7; D gene unclear. Germline V lookup: CDR1 MNHEY, CDR2 SVGAGI. The CDR3 runs to 12 residues. The germline V and J ends were trimmed by 2 bases and 7 bases, with 9 bases remaining between them. The chain's CDR3 is CASSYVGREQYF. The CDR3 DNA reads as TGTGCCAGCAGTTACGTCGGACGGGAGCAGTACTTC.

The rearrangement joins TRBV20-1 to TRBJ2-7; 9 positions agree with TRBD1. The V segment lost 3 bases and the J segment 12 bases; nucleotides outside the gene matches: 9. This CDR3 spans 12 amino acids. The V gene's germline CDR1 is DFQATT and CDR2 SNEGSKA (reference sequence). As DNA, the CDR3 is TGCAGTGCTAGCATTGGGACAGGGTTGGCGTACTTC. Protein product: CSASIGTGLAYF.

This clonotype has more than one count but fewer than ten. A junction end diverges from the germline sequence, so it may reflect a read error. The chain has TRBV5-1 and TRBJ1-5, with D perhaps TRBD1 (5 bases). From germline, CDR1 is SGHRS and CDR2 YFSETQ. This CDR3 is 14 amino acids long. CDR3 loop: CASSQDIGTSPQHF. For the CDR3, the DNA is TGTGCCAGCAGCCAAGACATTGGGACCTCACCCCAGCATTTT.

This sequence joins TRBV2 and TRBJ1-5; 7 positions match TRBD1. CDR1 and CDR2 (germline): SNHLY, FYNNEI. The CDR3 extends over 15 amino acids. V lost 5 bases and J lost 6; bases outside the gene matches: 10. The CDR3 bases are TGTGCCAGCAGTTTATTGTCAGGGGGGGGTCAGCCCCAGCATTTT. This translates into CASSLLSGGGQPQHF.

This clonotype has only a few counts. The rearrangement uses TRBV20-1 and TRBJ1-6; no reliable D call. This CDR3 comprises 12 residues. CDR1 and CDR2 from the germline V gene are DFQATT and SNEGSKA (reference sequence). V dropped 3 bases and J dropped 5 bases, with 5 bases sitting between them. CDR3 region: CSASEDNSPLHF. The CDR3 nucleotides read TGCAGTGCTAGCGAGGATAATTCACCCCTCCACTTT.

The CDR3 nucleotides are TGTGCCATCAGTGTTGGACAGGGAGGCCAGCCCCAGCATTTT. This translates into CAISVGQGGQPQHF. The chain uses TRBV10-3 and TRBJ1-5; 8 bases map to TRBD1. Germline values: CDR1 ENHRY, CDR2 SYGVKD. The CDR3 contains 14 residues. V lost 4 bases, J lost 7 bases, and 6 bases stayed unmatched.

The chain has TRBV7-8 and TRBJ1-1; 7 bases align to TRBD1. The CDR3 consists of 16 residues. After removal of 5 bases from V and 1 base from J, the junction contained 10 bases not matched to a gene. Germline CDR1 is SGHVS and CDR2 is FQNEAQ. CDR3 nucleotides: TGTGCCAGCAGCGGCAAACAGGGGTGGGGGAACACTGAAGCTTTCTTT. It specifies CASSGKQGWGNTEAFF.